Below are 2 T cell receptor beta chains sequenced from a single sample in a study of blood T cells in healthy people across ages. Through a sample-barcoded 5' primer and a J-beta primer mix, a second PCR was run for roughly 6 to 11 cycles. One entry per CDR3 protein, called by TCRdb with MiXCR from the 5' RACE reads. The repertoire holds approximately 800,000 distinct CDR3 sequences, 35% to 50% seen once, with about a sixth in the top ten. The sequenced sample consisted of blood. These receptor sequences come from a man aged 80 or over in good health.

V and J are TRBV27 and TRBJ2-3; 9 nucleotides align to TRBD2. The V gene's germline CDR1 is MNHEY and CDR2 SMNVEV (reference sequence). The V gene end was trimmed by 6 bases and the J gene end by 4 bases; junction bases not matched to a gene: 8. The CDR3 runs to 15 residues. Written as DNA, the CDR3 is TGTGCCAGCAGGGCCCCTAGCGGGGTCGCAGATACGCAGTATTTT. The encoded protein is CASRAPSGVADTQYF.

This clonotype was counted many times. The chain uses TRBV20-1 and TRBJ2-1; D not resolved. The CDR3 runs to 16 residues. Trimming took 0 bases from V and 0 from J, leaving 12 bases between them. Germline loops: CDR1 DFQATT, CDR2 SNEGSKA (reference sequence). DNA for the CDR3: TGCAGTGCTAGAGATAGGCCTCCGAGCTCCTACAATGAGCAGTTCTTC. Its protein product is CSARDRPPSSYNEQFF.